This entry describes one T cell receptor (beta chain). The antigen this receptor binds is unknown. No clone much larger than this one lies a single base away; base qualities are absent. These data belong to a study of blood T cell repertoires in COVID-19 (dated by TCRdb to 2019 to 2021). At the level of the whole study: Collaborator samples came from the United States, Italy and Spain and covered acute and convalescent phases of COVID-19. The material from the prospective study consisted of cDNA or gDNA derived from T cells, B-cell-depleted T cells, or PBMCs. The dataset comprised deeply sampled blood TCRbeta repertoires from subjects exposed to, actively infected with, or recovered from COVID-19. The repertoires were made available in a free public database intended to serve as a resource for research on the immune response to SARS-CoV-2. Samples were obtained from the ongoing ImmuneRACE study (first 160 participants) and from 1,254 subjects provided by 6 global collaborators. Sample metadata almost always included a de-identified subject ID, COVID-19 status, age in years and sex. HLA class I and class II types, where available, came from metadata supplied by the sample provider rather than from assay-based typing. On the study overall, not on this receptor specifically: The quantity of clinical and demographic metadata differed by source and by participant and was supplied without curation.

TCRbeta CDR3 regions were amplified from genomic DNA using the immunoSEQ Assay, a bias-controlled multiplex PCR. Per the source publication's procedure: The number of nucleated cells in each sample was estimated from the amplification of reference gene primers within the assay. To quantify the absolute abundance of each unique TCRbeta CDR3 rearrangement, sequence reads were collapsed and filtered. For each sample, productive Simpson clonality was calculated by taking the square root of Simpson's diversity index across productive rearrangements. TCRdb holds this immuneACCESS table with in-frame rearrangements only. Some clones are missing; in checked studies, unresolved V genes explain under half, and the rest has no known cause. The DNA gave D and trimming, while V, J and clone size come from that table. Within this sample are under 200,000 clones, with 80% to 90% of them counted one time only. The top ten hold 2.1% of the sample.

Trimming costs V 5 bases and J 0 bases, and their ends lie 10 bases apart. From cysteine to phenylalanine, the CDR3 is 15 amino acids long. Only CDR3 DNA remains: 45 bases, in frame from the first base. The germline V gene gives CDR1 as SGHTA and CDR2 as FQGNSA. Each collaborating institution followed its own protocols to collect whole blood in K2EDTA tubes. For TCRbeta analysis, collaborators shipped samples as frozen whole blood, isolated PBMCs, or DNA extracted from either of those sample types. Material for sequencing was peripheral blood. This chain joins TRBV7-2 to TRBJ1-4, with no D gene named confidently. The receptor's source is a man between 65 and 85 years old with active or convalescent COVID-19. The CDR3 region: CASSTRFTTNEKLFF. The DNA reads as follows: TGTGCCAGCAGCACGCGATTCACAACTAATGAAAAACTGTTTTTT.